Listed below are T cell receptor beta chains from one sample, sequenced in a study of CD8 T cells in ankylosing spondylitis. Each CDR3 protein gets one entry after TCRdb re-called the 5' RACE reads with MiXCR. The table has 150,000 to 200,000 distinct CDR3 sequences, 11% seen once; the top ten hold almost 30%. Source material: blood, either unsorted or a sorted T cell fraction (not recorded which). The receptor source for this set is a male donor with ankylosing spondylitis or in good health (not recorded which). CDR3s include the opening cysteine and the closing phenylalanine or tryptophan. Fields, in order: V gene, D gene, clone size, J gene, CDR3 DNA, CDR3 protein. The D gene is left open where the match is weak. Clone size is stated in some rows and not others, as once, few, many or a class when expanded.

V: TRBV7-8; D: TRBD1; size: many; J: TRBJ2-4; DNA: TGTGCCAGCAGAATACAGGGGGCCAAAAACATTCAGTACTTC; CDR3: CASRIQGAKNIQYF
V: TRBV4-3; D: TRBD1; size: -; J: TRBJ1-1; DNA: TGCGCCAGCAGCCCGGGACAGGGGACAAGGTTGGCTGAAGCTTTCTTT; CDR3: CASSPGQGTRLAEAFF
V: TRBV9; D: -; size: many; J: TRBJ2-7; DNA: TGTGCCAGCAGCGTAGGCCTAGCATACTACGAGCAGTACTTC; CDR3: CASSVGLAYYEQYF
V: TRBV6-4; D: -; size: many; J: TRBJ2-7; DNA: TGTGCCAGCAGTGATTTGGCGGATGCTGTGGAAGAGCAGTACTTC; CDR3: CASSDLADAVEEQYF
V: TRBV20-1; D: TRBD2; size: -; J: TRBJ2-7; DNA: TGCAGTGCTAGAGTAGCGGGAGGGCCTTACGAGCAGTACTTC; CDR3: CSARVAGGPYEQYF
V: TRBV18; D: -; size: few; J: TRBJ2-1; DNA: TGTGCCAGCTCAAAATCCGGGATAGCAATCAATGAGCAGTTCTTC; CDR3: CASSKSGIAINEQFF
V: TRBV20-1; D: -; size: many; J: TRBJ2-1; DNA: TGCAGTGCTAGAAGACTACCACGGAACAATGAGCAGTTCTTC; CDR3: CSARRLPRNNEQFF
V: TRBV7-9; D: -; size: many; J: TRBJ1-2; DNA: TGTGCCAGCAGCTCGGGCCCCTTCGCTAACTATGGCTACACCTTC; CDR3: CASSSGPFANYGYTF
V: TRBV5-1; D: TRBD2; size: -; J: TRBJ2-7; DNA: TGCGCCAGCAGCCCCACCGCGGGAGGGCCCTACGAGCAGTACTTC; CDR3: CASSPTAGGPYEQYF
V: TRBV5-5; D: TRBD1; size: many; J: TRBJ2-7; DNA: TGTGCCAGCAGCTCCACAGGGGTCGTTTACGAGCAGTACTTC; CDR3: CASSSTGVVYEQYF
V: TRBV3-1; D: -; size: -; J: TRBJ1-2; DNA: TGTGCCAGCAGCCAAGATGGGGTGGACTATGGCTACACCTTC; CDR3: CASSQDGVDYGYTF
V: TRBV7-2; D: -; size: many; J: TRBJ2-5; DNA: TGTGCCAGCAGCTTGGAAGAGGCCCAGTACTTC; CDR3: CASSLEEAQYF
V: TRBV7-6; D: -; size: few; J: TRBJ2-1; DNA: TGTGCCAGCAGCCCGTACGGTGGGGATGTGCAGTTCTTC; CDR3: CASSPYGGDVQFF
V: TRBV18; D: -; size: -; J: TRBJ1-2; DNA: TGTGCCAGCTCACCAGCGGCAGGCGATGGCTACACCTTC; CDR3: CASSPAAGDGYTF
V: TRBV20-1; D: TRBD2; size: many; J: TRBJ2-1; DNA: TGCAGTGCTAGCGGTGCGGGGGTCTACAATGAGCAGTTCTTC; CDR3: CSASGAGVYNEQFF
V: TRBV5-1; D: -; size: many; J: TRBJ2-5; DNA: TGCGCCAGCAGCTTGGCCGCACACCAAGAGACCCAGTACTTC; CDR3: CASSLAAHQETQYF
V: TRBV28; D: -; size: many; J: TRBJ2-1; DNA: TGTGCCAGCAGTTCAGGTGCGAACTACAATGAGCAGTTCTTC; CDR3: CASSSGANYNEQFF
V: TRBV5-5; D: TRBD1; size: many; J: TRBJ1-6; DNA: TGTGCCAGCAGCTTCCGGACAGGCAATTCACCCCTCCACTTT; CDR3: CASSFRTGNSPLHF
V: TRBV5-6; D: TRBD2; size: -; J: TRBJ2-3; DNA: TGTGCCAGCAGCTCGGCGGGAGAGAACACAGATACGCAGTATTTT; CDR3: CASSSAGENTDTQYF
V: TRBV7-6; D: TRBD1; size: many; J: TRBJ1-1; DNA: TGTGCCAGCAGCTTAGTGGTGGGACAGGGGCTTATGAACACTGAAGCTTTCTTT; CDR3: CASSLVVGQGLMNTEAFF
V: TRBV20-1; D: TRBD1; size: few; J: TRBJ1-3; DNA: TGCAGTGCTAGAGATTCAGGGGGCTCTGGAAACACCATATATTTT; CDR3: CSARDSGGSGNTIYF
V: TRBV11-2; D: -; size: many; J: TRBJ2-7; DNA: TGTGCCAGCAGCTCCTCGCTGGGCCCGGAGCAGTACTTC; CDR3: CASSSSLGPEQYF
V: TRBV3-1; D: -; size: few; J: TRBJ2-4; DNA: TGTGCCAGCAGCCTCCTCCAGACGGGGGGCTCCATTCAGTACTTC; CDR3: CASSLLQTGGSIQYF